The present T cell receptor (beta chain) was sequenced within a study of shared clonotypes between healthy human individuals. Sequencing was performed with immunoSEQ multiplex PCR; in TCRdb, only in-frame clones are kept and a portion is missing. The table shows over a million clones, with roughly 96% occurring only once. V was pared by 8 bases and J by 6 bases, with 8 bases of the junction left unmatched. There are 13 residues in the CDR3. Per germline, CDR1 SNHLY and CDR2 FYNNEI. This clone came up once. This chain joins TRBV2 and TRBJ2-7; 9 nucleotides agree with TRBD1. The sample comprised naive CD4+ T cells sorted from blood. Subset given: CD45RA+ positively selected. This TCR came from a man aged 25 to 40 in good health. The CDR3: CASCTDRGSEQYF. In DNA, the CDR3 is TGTGCCAGCTGCACGGACAGGGGATCCGAGCAGTACTTC.